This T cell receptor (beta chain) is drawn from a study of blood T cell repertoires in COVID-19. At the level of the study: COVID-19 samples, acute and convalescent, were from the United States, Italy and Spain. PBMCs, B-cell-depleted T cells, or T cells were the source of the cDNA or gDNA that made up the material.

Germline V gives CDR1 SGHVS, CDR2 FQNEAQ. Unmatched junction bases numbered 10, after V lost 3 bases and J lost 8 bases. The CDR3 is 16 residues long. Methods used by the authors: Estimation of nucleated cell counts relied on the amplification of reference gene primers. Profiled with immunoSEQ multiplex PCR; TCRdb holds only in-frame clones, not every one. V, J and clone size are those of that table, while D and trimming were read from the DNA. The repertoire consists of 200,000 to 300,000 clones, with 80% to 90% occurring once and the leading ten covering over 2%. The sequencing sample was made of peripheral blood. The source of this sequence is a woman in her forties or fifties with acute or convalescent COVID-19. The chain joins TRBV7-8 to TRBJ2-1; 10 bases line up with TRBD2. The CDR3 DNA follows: TGTGCCAGCAGCTTTACCGGGACTAGCGTTGGGCATGAGCAGTTCTTC. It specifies CASSFTGTSVGHEQFF.